One and the same sample provided the 27 T cell receptor beta chains below, sequenced in a study of cytomegalovirus exposure and HLA in healthy donors. A multiplex PCR was run with 60 Vbeta primers and 13 Jbeta primers. Profiling relied on immunoSEQ multiplex PCR, and the TCRdb table lists in-frame clones only, not all of them. The table includes some 180,000 clones, 78% detected once. The sequenced material came from PBMCs. These receptors were taken from a female donor in good health and CMV-seronegative.

The chain uses TRBV27 and TRBJ2-7, with D perhaps matching TRBD2 (5 bases). This CDR3 has 14 residues. Germline V CDR1 and CDR2: MNHEY, SMNVEV (reference sequence). V dropped 7 bases and J dropped 2 bases, with 15 bases sitting between them. As DNA, the CDR3 is TGTGCCAGCACCTCAGGACTCAATACCTACGAGCAGTACTTC. This encodes CASTSGLNTYEQYF.

The rearrangement joins TRBV11-3 to TRBJ2-1; possible D gene TRBD2, 5 bases. The V gene's germline CDR1 is SGHNT and CDR2 YENEEA. V was cut by 0 bases and J by 0 bases, with 15 bases left in between. The CDR3 loop spans 18 amino acids. The CDR3 DNA follows: TGTGCCAGCAGCTTAGATCGTGAGCGGAAGAGCTCCTACAATGAGCAGTTCTTC. Protein product: CASSLDRERKSSYNEQFF.

The rearrangement uses TRBV18 and TRBJ2-7; a weak D match, TRBD1 (5 bases). This CDR3 spans 16 amino acids. Between the trimmed V and J ends, which lost 2 bases and 0 bases, there was a span of 14 bases. Germline V gene sequence: CDR1 KGHSH, CDR2 LQKENI. CDR3 residues: CASSPVQSGHSYEQYF. The CDR3 DNA reads TGTGCCAGCTCACCAGTTCAATCAGGACACTCCTACGAGCAGTACTTC.

The V call is TRBV2, the J call TRBJ1-5, with unresolved D. Germline V gene sequence: CDR1 SNHLY, CDR2 FYNNEI. V gave up 6 bases and J gave up 0 bases, with 12 bases separating them. The CDR3 totals 15 residues. CDR3 amino acids: CASSPDGDSNQPQHF. CDR3 bases: TGTGCCAGCAGCCCCGACGGAGATAGCAATCAGCCCCAGCATTTT.

This rearrangement joins TRBV6-6 to TRBJ2-1; 11 bases align to TRBD1. Looked up from germline, CDR1 is MNHNY and CDR2 is SVGAGI (reference sequence). V dropped 4 bases and J dropped 5; count of bases not matched to a gene: 4. The CDR3 contains 15 residues. The DNA for the CDR3 is TGTGCCAGCAGTTCCAGGGGACAGGGGGACAATGAGCAGTTCTTC. This codes for CASSSRGQGDNEQFF.

The chain is built from TRBV19 and TRBJ2-7; D remains ambiguous. The ends were cut back, 5 bases at V and 4 bases at J, with 12 bases in the middle. This CDR3 is 13 amino acids long. CDR1 and CDR2 from the germline V gene are LNHDA and SQIVND (reference sequence). The CDR3 DNA follows: TGTGCCAGTAGTTCCCCAGGCAAATACGAGCAGTACTTC. This encodes CASSSPGKYEQYF.

The chain carries TRBV6-5 and TRBJ2-3, with 8 positions matching TRBD2. CDR1 and CDR2 from the germline V gene are MNHEY and SVGAGI. CDR3 length: 14 amino acids. The J segment lost 4 bases and the V segment lost 6 bases, leaving 6 bases of the junction unmatched. This CDR3 is CASRLSGGADTQYF. The CDR3 DNA is TGTGCCAGCAGACTCAGCGGGGGAGCAGATACGCAGTATTTT.

The chain carries TRBV19 and TRBJ1-1, with TRBD1 as a possible D gene (5 bases). This CDR3 comprises 12 residues. The V gene lost 1 base and the J gene lost 8 bases, with 8 bases spanning the gap. In germline, CDR1 is LNHDA, CDR2 SQIVND (reference sequence). The CDR3 DNA reads as TGTGCCAGTAGTATAGTAAGGGGAGAAGCTTTCTTT. Amino acids: CASSIVRGEAFF.

J is TRBJ1-4 and V is TRBV11-3, with D possibly TRBD1 on 6 matching bases. CDR1 and CDR2 (germline): SGHNT, YENEEA. Between the trimmed V and J ends, which lost 8 bases and 0 bases, there was a span of 13 bases. The CDR3 is 15 amino acids. The CDR3 loop is CASGRGSATNEKLFF. The CDR3 nucleotides read TGTGCCAGCGGCAGGGGATCAGCAACTAATGAAAAACTGTTTTTT.

The chain carries TRBV12-5 and TRBJ2-1, with TRBD2 matching 9 bases. The germline gives CDR1 LGHNT, CDR2 FRNRAP. With V trimmed by 6 bases and J by 8 bases, 5 bases remained unmatched. The CDR3 runs 13 residues. The CDR3 loop is CASGSSGVHEQFF. The DNA of the CDR3 is TGTGCTAGTGGCTCTAGCGGGGTACATGAGCAGTTCTTC.

This rearrangement joins TRBV18 to TRBJ1-1; 7 bases fit TRBD1. This CDR3 has 15 residues. Germline values: CDR1 KGHSH, CDR2 LQKENI. Losses at the gene ends were 2 bases for V and 1 base for J; bases not matched to a gene: 4. The CDR3 loop is CASSPLGTANTEAFF. The DNA for the CDR3 is TGTGCCAGCTCACCATTGGGGACAGCGAACACTGAAGCTTTCTTT.

The rearrangement links TRBV5-6 to TRBJ2-7; weak D call: TRBD1 (5 bases). The CDR3 length is 13 residues. V shed 0 bases and J shed 6 bases, with 10 bases lying between them. Germline V CDR1 and CDR2: SGHDT, YYEEEE. The CDR3 DNA reads TGTGCCAGCAGCTTGGGGGGCAGGAGCGAGCAGTACTTC. Protein sequence: CASSLGGRSEQYF.

The CDR3 here is CASSWASGSNYGYTF. Here the CDR3 DNA reads TGCGCCAGCAGCTGGGCATCCGGGAGTAACTATGGCTACACCTTC. J is TRBJ1-2 and V is TRBV5-1, with D unclear. Germline V gene lookup returns CDR1 SGHRS and CDR2 YFSETQ. Trimming stripped 3 bases from V and 1 base from J, with 13 bases between. The CDR3 totals 15 residues.

This clone turned up a few times. This rearrangement joins TRBV5-1 to TRBJ2-1, with D possibly being TRBD2 (5 bases). There are 16 residues in the CDR3. The V end lost 2 bases, the J end lost 1 base, and 13 bases lay between the germline ends. Germline values: CDR1 SGHRS, CDR2 YFSETQ. This CDR3 is CASSLVVGSSYNEQFF. Written as DNA, the CDR3 is TGCGCCAGCAGCTTAGTCGTGGGGAGTTCCTACAATGAGCAGTTCTTC.

The chain carries TRBV27 and TRBJ1-2; D possibly corresponds to TRBD1 (5 bases). The germline V gene has CDR1 MNHEY and CDR2 SMNVEV (reference sequence). The CDR3 is 13 residues long. V was shortened by 4 bases and J by 3 bases, with 9 bases between the two germline ends. CDR3: CASSSQGDYGYTF. For the CDR3, the DNA is TGTGCCAGCAGTTCCCAGGGTGACTATGGCTACACCTTC.

This clone occurred a few times. The chain is built from TRBV5-4 and TRBJ2-7, with a tentative D call TRBD2 (7 bases). Germline CDR1 reads SGHNT; CDR2 reads YYREEE (reference sequence). Trimming cost V 4 bases and J 2 bases, with 13 bases left between them. The length of the CDR3 is 14 residues. Here the CDR3 reads CASSAGATPYEQYF. In nucleotides, the CDR3 is TGTGCCAGCAGCGCGGGGGCGACCCCCTACGAGCAGTACTTC.

In its sample, this clone was seen a few times. The CDR3 is CASSPGQGGGQPQHF. For the CDR3, the DNA is TGTGCCAGCTCACCGGGACAGGGGGGAGGGCAGCCCCAGCATTTT. The chain has TRBV18 and TRBJ1-5, with 11 bases fitting TRBD1. The CDR3 runs 15 residues. Germline trimming cut 3 bases from V and 7 bases from J; bases unmatched to any gene: 5. Germline V gene sequence: CDR1 KGHSH, CDR2 LQKENI.

This chain connects TRBV9 to TRBJ2-1; D is ambiguous. The CDR3 totals 15 residues. Trimming took off 0 bases at V and 5 bases at J, with 12 bases between the two ends. Germline V CDR1 and CDR2: SGDLS, YYNGEE. CDR3 in amino acids: CASSVGSTYHNEQFF. The DNA for the CDR3 is TGTGCCAGCAGCGTAGGGTCTACTTACCACAATGAGCAGTTCTTC.

The V call is TRBV29-1, the J call TRBJ2-1; TRBD2 matches at 7 bases. Trimming at V came to 7 bases and at J to 7 bases, leaving 13 bases not matched to a gene. The CDR3 loop spans 14 amino acids. The germline CDR1 and CDR2 sequences are SQVTM and ANQGSEA. The CDR3 region is CSALGLAARNEQFF. CDR3 DNA sequence: TGCAGCGCGCTCGGTCTAGCGGCGAGGAATGAGCAGTTCTTC.

V gene TRBV29-1 combines with J gene TRBJ2-7; D possibly corresponds to TRBD1 (6 bases). The V end was cut by 7 bases, the J end by 4 bases, with 17 bases between. The CDR3 is 13 amino acids. CDR1 is SQVTM, CDR2 ANQGSEA, per germline. CDR3 DNA sequence: TGCAGCGCCGCACGGCAGGGGCTTTACGAGCAGTACTTC. Protein product: CSAARQGLYEQYF.

The rearrangement uses TRBV6-5 and TRBJ2-3; 7 positions match TRBD1. CDR1 MNHEY and CDR2 SVGAGI come from the germline V gene. The ends lost 11 bases at V and 4 bases at J; junction bases unmatched: 15. The CDR3 runs 15 residues. The CDR3 sequence: CASGRGGVSPDTQYF. CDR3 nucleotides: TGTGCCTCGGGGCGAGGGGGCGTCTCTCCAGATACGCAGTATTTT.

J is TRBJ1-5 and V is TRBV7-8, with 9 bases that match TRBD1. J lost 2 bases, V lost 0 bases, and 17 bases had no gene match. Looked up from germline, CDR1 is SGHVS and CDR2 is FQNEAQ. The CDR3 sequence is 21 residues long. DNA of the CDR3: TGTGCCAGCAGCTTAGCAATCCCGGGGACAGGGTTGGGTATGCGCAATCAGCCCCAGCATTTT. Translated, it gives CASSLAIPGTGLGMRNQPQHF.

V usage is TRBV7-6 and J usage is TRBJ1-4; the D is unclear. Germline V gene lookup returns CDR1 SGHVS and CDR2 FNYEAQ. Trimming removed 0 bases at V and 0 bases at J, with 5 bases between. The CDR3 has 15 residues. CDR3 amino acids: CASSLAGATNEKLFF. CDR3 DNA sequence: TGTGCCAGCAGCTTAGCGGGAGCAACTAATGAAAAACTGTTTTTT.

V is TRBV7-3 and J is TRBJ1-1, with 7 bases aligning to TRBD1. The length of the CDR3 is 13 residues. The trim removed 4 bases at V and 6 bases at J, leaving 5 bases unmatched. The germline V gene encodes CDR1 SGHTA and CDR2 FQGTGA. CDR3 amino acids: CASSSIGGSEAFF. The CDR3 nucleotides read TGTGCCAGCAGCTCGATAGGGGGCTCTGAAGCTTTCTTT.

The chain uses TRBV5-5 and TRBJ1-5; 9 bases are shared with TRBD1. CDR1 and CDR2 from the germline V gene are SGHKS and YYEKEE (reference sequence). This CDR3 contains 18 residues. Unmatched junction bases numbered 10, after V lost 1 base and J lost 2 bases. The CDR3 sequence: CASSLMGQGSSGNQPQHF. CDR3 sequence (DNA): TGTGCCAGCAGCTTGATGGGACAGGGAAGTAGTGGCAATCAGCCCCAGCATTTT.

The CDR3 spells CASDPKDMSYEQYF. CDR3 coding DNA: TGTGCCAGCGATCCAAAGGACATGTCCTACGAGCAGTACTTC. The chain uses TRBV2 and TRBJ2-7; maybe TRBD1 (5 bases). Germline CDR1 is SNHLY and CDR2 is FYNNEI. The CDR3 covers 14 residues. Trimming left V 8 bases short and J 1 base short, with 15 bases between.

The chain carries TRBV5-1 and TRBJ1-6, with D unclear. V was clipped by 0 bases and J by 7 bases, with 17 bases between them. This CDR3 is 17 amino acids long. CDR1 and CDR2 (germline): SGHRS, YFSETQ. The CDR3 is CASSLGVGRAVNSPLHF. The CDR3 bases are TGCGCCAGCAGCTTGGGAGTTGGCCGCGCGGTCAATTCACCCCTCCACTTT.